This T cell receptor (beta chain) was recovered during a study of regulatory T cells in long-lasting Graves disease. The V gene end was trimmed by 0 bases and the J gene end by 7 bases; junction bases not matched to a gene: 16. CDR3 length equals 17 residues. In germline, CDR1 is SGDLS, CDR2 YYNGEE. In building TCR beta libraries, iRepertoire HTBI primers were used together with Arm-PCR of CDR3 regions. Each CDR3 protein gets one entry after TCRdb re-called the multiplex PCR reads with MiXCR. The sample contains hundreds of thousands of distinct CDR3 sequences, approximately 15% of which appear only once. Time point reported: newly diagnosed GD, antithyroid drugs for less than 3 months. RNA isolated from PBMCs was used to make the TCR library. These data were also reused for a study on T cells in Graves' hyperthyroidism and ophthalmopathy. That work states: The TCR CDR3 was amplified in a first-round RT-PCR using the HTBI primer set.

This receptor was taken from a man aged 35-49 years with Graves disease. The starting material was peripheral blood mononuclear cells (PBMCs), obtained at new diagnosis, from a patient treated with antithyroid drugs. The rearrangement uses TRBV9 and TRBJ2-7, with 7 nucleotides matching TRBD2. DNA of the CDR3: TGTGCCAGCAGCGTAGGGGGAGGGATTAACTCCTACAATGAGCAGTACTTC. Translating gives CASSVGGGINSYNEQYF. The whole variable domain, remainder taken from reference TRBV9 and TRBJ2-7, is DSGVTQTPKHLITATGQRVTLRCSPRSGDLSVYWYQQSLDQGLQFLIQYYNGEERAKGNILERFSAQQFPDLHSELNLSSLELGDSALYFCASSVGGGINSYNEQYFGPGTRLTVT.